The 26 T cell receptor beta chains below come from one sample, sequenced in a study of T cells in Graves' hyperthyroidism and ophthalmopathy. From RNA transcripts, TCR beta CDR3 regions were amplified. TCR CDR3 underwent first-round RT-PCR with the HTBI primer set. Each CDR3 protein is one row after TCRdb ran MiXCR on the multiplex PCR reads. The profile shows under 250,000 distinct CDR3 sequences, around 25% of them singletons. The specimen was blood. The receptor source for this set is a woman in her thirties or forties with Graves' ophthalmopathy.

This clonotype was observed at least ten times. The CDR3 DNA reads as TGTGCCAGCAGTTTTGGGACAGCCTCCGAGCAGTACTTC. Translated: CASSFGTASEQYF. The rearrangement links TRBV12-3 or TRBV12-4 to TRBJ2-7, with 7 bases lining up with TRBD1. V dropped 3 bases and J dropped 6; count of bases not matched to a gene: 5. The CDR3 spans 13 residues.

This clonotype was observed at least ten times. The J gene is TRBJ1-2, the V gene TRBV12-5, with D unclear. Germline values: CDR1 LGHNT, CDR2 FRNRAP. The V end lost 5 bases, the J end lost 2 bases, and 9 bases lay between the germline ends. The CDR3 is 13 amino acids. The CDR3 spells CASGLPGNYGYTF. CDR3 DNA: TGTGCTAGTGGTCTCCCAGGCAACTATGGCTACACCTTC.

The chain joins TRBV28 to TRBJ2-7, with D unresolved. This CDR3 comprises 14 residues. V was cut by 6 bases and J by 4 bases, with 16 bases left in between. The V gene's germline CDR1 is MDHEN and CDR2 SYDVKM. The CDR3 here is CASSPNLPPYEQYF. The CDR3 DNA reads as TGTGCCAGCAGCCCGAACCTGCCACCTTACGAGCAGTACTTC.

This clonotype showed up many times. V is TRBV10-3 and J is TRBJ2-2; 14 bases fit TRBD2. The CDR3 runs 17 residues. With 3 bases clipped from V and 7 bases from J, the junction kept 7 bases outside the gene matches. The germline V gene has CDR1 ENHRY and CDR2 SYGVKD. CDR3 region: CAISEMGLAGAGGELFF. In nucleotides, the CDR3 is TGTGCCATCAGTGAAATGGGACTAGCGGGAGCGGGCGGGGAGCTGTTTTTT.

This clonotype was observed at least ten times. This chain links TRBV4-2 with TRBJ2-7; the D is unclear. Trimming pared 2 bases from V and 4 bases from J, leaving 6 bases between. In germline, CDR1 is LGHNA, CDR2 YNFKEQ. This CDR3 is 12 amino acids long. The CDR3 region is CASSQSGYEQYF. CDR3 DNA sequence: TGTGCCAGCAGCCAATCTGGATACGAGCAGTACTTC.

This clonotype showed up many times. J is TRBJ1-1 and V is TRBV5-5, with 9 bases identical to TRBD1. J gave up 0 bases and V 5 bases, and 5 bases lay outside the gene matches. The germline V gene has CDR1 SGHKS and CDR2 YYEKEE (reference sequence). This CDR3 has 15 amino acids. The CDR3 region is CASRTGGTLNTEAFF. The CDR3 DNA follows: TGTGCCAGCAGGACAGGGGGGACTCTGAACACTGAAGCTTTCTTT. The full variable domain, in which reference TRBV5-5 and TRBJ1-1 provide the parts outside the CDR3, is DAGVTQSPTHLIKTRGQQVTLRCSPISGHKSVSWYQQVLGQGPQFIFQYYEKEERGRGNFPDRFSARQFPNYSSELNVNALLLGDSALYLCASRTGGTLNTEAFFGQGTRLTVV.

This clonotype was seen ten or more times. The chain couples TRBV11-1 to TRBJ2-4; 14 bases line up with TRBD2. The CDR3 covers 20 residues. Germline V gene data show CDR1 as SGHAT and CDR2 as FQDESV (reference sequence). Trimming took 5 bases from V and 0 from J; bases not matched to a gene: 12. Here the CDR3 DNA reads TGTGCCAGCAGCCCGCTGACTAGCGGGAGGGCACTTATAGCCAAAAACATTCAGTACTTC. Translation gives CASSPLTSGRALIAKNIQYF.

This clonotype was picked up many times. V usage is TRBV27 and J usage is TRBJ2-7; no definite D call. The CDR3 contains 13 residues. Trimming stripped 3 bases from V and 6 bases from J, with 12 bases between. From germline, CDR1 is MNHEY and CDR2 SMNVEV (reference sequence). The CDR3 nucleotides are TGTGCCAGCAGTTTCGGGTCCCTGGGCGAGCAGTACTTC. This encodes CASSFGSLGEQYF.

This clonotype has ten or more counts. This chain connects TRBV6-5 to TRBJ2-5, with D perhaps matching TRBD1 or TRBD2 (6 bases each). CDR1 MNHEY and CDR2 SVGAGI come from the germline V gene. V lost 7 bases to trimming and J lost 5 bases, with 14 bases between them. This CDR3 contains 13 residues. CDR3 loop: CASKGGLHETQYF. CDR3 DNA: TGTGCCAGCAAGGGGGGTTTGCACGAGACCCAGTACTTC.

The chain carries TRBV19 and TRBJ2-7; D gene unclear. The germline CDR1 and CDR2 sequences are LNHDA and SQIVND (reference sequence). Trimming removed 5 bases from V and 0 bases from J, with 17 bases in between. The CDR3 runs to 16 residues. The CDR3 nucleotides read TGTGCCAGTAGTCCATCAAGAACAGCGAGCTCCTACGAGCAGTACTTC. It translates to CASSPSRTASSYEQYF. Full variable domain (remainder filled in from reference TRBV19 and TRBJ2-7): DGGITQSPKYLFRKEGQNVTLSCEQNLNHDAMYWYRQDPGQGLRLIYYSQIVNDFQKGDIAEGYSVSREKKESFPLTVTSAQKNPTAFYLCASSPSRTASSYEQYFGPGTRLTVT.

This clonotype was seen repeatedly, ten times or more. The rearrangement uses TRBV6-1 and TRBJ2-5; 10 bases are a match to TRBD1. Unmatched junction bases numbered 9, after V lost 3 bases and J lost 5 bases. Germline-derived CDR1 and CDR2 are MNHNS and SASEGT. This CDR3 contains 16 residues. The CDR3 coding sequence is TGTGCCAGCAGTGAGGCGGGACAGGGGTTGGGTGAGACCCAGTACTTC. Its protein is CASSEAGQGLGETQYF.

The CDR3: CASSEVGHGNQPQHF. The CDR3 DNA reads as TGTGCCAGCAGTGAAGTAGGGCACGGCAATCAGCCCCAGCATTTT. The chain combines TRBV6-1 with TRBJ1-5; D remains unclear. This CDR3 region has 15 residues. Trimming left V 1 base short and J 2 bases short, with 9 bases between. CDR1 is MNHNS and CDR2 is SASEGT in the germline V gene.

This chain uses TRBV28 with TRBJ2-5, with TRBD2 identical over 10 bases. The ends lost 6 bases at V and 4 bases at J; junction bases unmatched: 11. In germline, CDR1 is MDHEN, CDR2 SYDVKM. The CDR3 is made up of 16 amino acids. The CDR3 DNA follows: TGTGCCAGCAGCCCAGTGCGGCTAGCGGGAGTAGAGACCCAGTACTTC. Protein: CASSPVRLAGVETQYF.

In DNA, the CDR3 is TGTGCCAGCAGGGCTCTAACAGGGACGAACACTGAAGCTTTCTTT. Protein: CASRALTGTNTEAFF. The chain carries TRBV6-1 and TRBJ1-1, with a weak D call TRBD1 (6 bases). The length of the CDR3 is 15 residues. V was shortened by 6 bases and J by 1 base, with 15 bases between the two germline ends. Germline CDR1 and CDR2: MNHNS and SASEGT.

This clonotype was seen many times. The chain couples TRBV12-3 or TRBV12-4 to TRBJ2-7; TRBD2 matches at 8 bases. Germline trimming cut 6 bases from V and 3 bases from J; bases unmatched to any gene: 7. CDR3 size: 14 residues. CDR3 bases: TGTGCCAGCAGATTTACCAGCGGGAGCTACGAGCAGTACTTC. It translates to CASRFTSGSYEQYF.

The table lists this clonotype with many counts. The chain has TRBV28 and TRBJ1-1; D might be TRBD1 (6 bases). Trimming stripped 1 base from V and 5 bases from J, with 17 bases between. CDR1 is MDHEN, CDR2 SYDVKM, per germline. This CDR3 contains 16 residues. The CDR3 DNA is TGTGCCAGCAGTTTATCTCTCAGGGGCCTGGAGACTGAAGCTTTCTTT. This translates into CASSLSLRGLETEAFF.

This clonotype occurred many times. V is TRBV12-3 or TRBV12-4 and J is TRBJ1-1, with TRBD1 identical over 7 bases. The CDR3 has 16 amino acids. V shed 5 bases and J 1 base; nucleotides not matched to a gene: 10. The CDR3 coding sequence is TGTGCCAGCAGTCCTCAGGGGGGATTCGGGAACACTGAAGCTTTCTTT. This sequence encodes CASSPQGGFGNTEAFF.

In this sample, this clonotype turned up many times. The chain couples TRBV20-1 to TRBJ2-3; 8 nucleotides agree with TRBD2. V was clipped by 5 bases and J by 12 bases; unmatched bases: 4. The CDR3 consists of 10 residues. Germline V CDR1 and CDR2: DFQATT, SNEGSKA (reference sequence). The chain's CDR3 is CSAGSGVQYF. CDR3 DNA: TGCAGTGCTGGTAGCGGGGTTCAGTATTTT.

This clonotype has a count of ten or more. The chain combines TRBV29-1 with TRBJ1-1; D is uncertain. The germline V gene encodes CDR1 SQVTM and CDR2 ANQGSEA. This CDR3 has 15 residues. V was pared by 0 bases and J by 0 bases, with 11 bases between. The CDR3 region is CSVEDHRGLNTEAFF. Here the CDR3 DNA reads TGCAGCGTTGAAGATCATAGAGGGCTGAACACTGAAGCTTTCTTT.

The chain employs TRBV6-2 or TRBV6-3 and TRBJ2-7, with 10 bases matching TRBD1. The germline V gene has CDR1 MNHEY and CDR2 SVGEGT. This CDR3 comprises 15 residues. J was trimmed by 5 bases and V by 4 bases; bases with no gene match: 8. The DNA of the CDR3 is TGTGCCAGCAGTTCTGTCCGGGACAGGGGCCACGAGCAGTACTTC. This encodes CASSSVRDRGHEQYF.

J is TRBJ2-5 and V is TRBV15; TRBD1 matches at 7 bases. Per germline, CDR1 LNHNV and CDR2 YYDKDF (reference sequence). The CDR3 is 15 amino acids. The J segment lost 3 bases and the V segment lost 0 bases, leaving 4 bases of the junction unmatched. The CDR3 spells CATSRDGGQEETQYF. CDR3 DNA: TGTGCCACCAGCAGAGATGGAGGACAGGAAGAGACCCAGTACTTC. The full variable domain, with the rest looked up from reference TRBV15 and TRBJ2-5, is DAMVIQNPRYQVTQFGKPVTLSCSQTLNHNVMYWYQQKSSQAPKLLFHYYDKDFNNEADTPDNFQSRRPNTSFCFLDIRSPGLGDTAMYLCATSRDGGQEETQYFGPGTRLLVL.

This clonotype occurred many times. Mismatch with germline at one junction end may stem from a read error. V and J are TRBV2 and TRBJ2-7; the D is unclear. Per the germline V gene, CDR1 is SNHLY and CDR2 is FYNNEI. The CDR3 spans 13 residues. The CDR3 bases are TGTGCCAACAGTCTTATAAGCGTTGGCGAGCAGTACTTC. The encoded protein is CANSLISVGEQYF.

This chain joins TRBV12-3 or TRBV12-4 and TRBJ1-2; 8 bases fit TRBD1. Trimming took 6 bases from V and 5 from J; bases not matched to a gene: 5. The CDR3 length is 13 residues. CDR3 sequence: CASSSGQVYGYTF. CDR3 nucleotide sequence: TGTGCCAGCAGCTCGGGACAGGTGTATGGCTACACCTTC.

The chain's CDR3 is CAISGGGRPNYGYTF. In nucleotides, the CDR3 is TGTGCCATCAGTGGGGGAGGCCGTCCTAACTATGGCTACACCTTC. The chain links TRBV10-3 to TRBJ1-2; no definite D call. Germline CDR1 and CDR2: ENHRY and SYGVKD. This CDR3 is 15 amino acids long. Trimming left V 4 bases short and J 0 bases short, with 12 bases between.

In its sample, this clonotype was seen many times. CDR3 sequence reads: CASRAQGSGANVLTF. The CDR3 DNA follows: TGTGCCAGCAGAGCACAGGGATCTGGGGCCAACGTCCTGACTTTC. This sequence joins TRBV28 and TRBJ2-6; tentatively, D is TRBD1 (6 bases). Trimming took off 6 bases at V and 1 base at J, with 10 bases between the two ends. The CDR3 spans 15 residues. The V gene's germline CDR1 is MDHEN and CDR2 SYDVKM.

The table lists this clonotype with many counts. This could be a read error, since a much larger clone is one nucleotide away. The V and J genes are TRBV7-9 and TRBJ1-2, with 9 bases fitting TRBD1. This CDR3 has 14 residues. Germline-derived CDR1 and CDR2 are SEHNR and FQNEAQ (reference sequence). CDR3: CAGSPQGANYGYTF. The CDR3 DNA reads as TGTGCCGGCAGCCCACAGGGGGCAAACTATGGCTACACCTTC.